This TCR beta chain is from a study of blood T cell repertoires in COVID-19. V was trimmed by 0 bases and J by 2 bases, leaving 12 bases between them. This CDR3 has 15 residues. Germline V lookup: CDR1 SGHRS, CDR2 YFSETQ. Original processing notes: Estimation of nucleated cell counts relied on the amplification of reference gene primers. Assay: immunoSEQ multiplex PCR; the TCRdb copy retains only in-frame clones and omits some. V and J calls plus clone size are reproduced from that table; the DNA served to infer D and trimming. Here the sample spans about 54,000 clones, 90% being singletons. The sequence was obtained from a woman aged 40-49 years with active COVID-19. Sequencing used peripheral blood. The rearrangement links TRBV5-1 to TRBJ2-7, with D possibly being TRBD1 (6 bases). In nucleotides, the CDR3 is TGCGCCAGCAGCTTGGACAGGGCCTCCACCTACGAGCAGTACTTC. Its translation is CASSLDRASTYEQYF.